This TCR beta chain was observed in a study of cytomegalovirus exposure and HLA in healthy donors. This clone was counted only a few times. Amplification used 60 Vbeta primers and 13 Jbeta primers. Clones were sequenced by immunoSEQ multiplex PCR, and TCRdb holds only the in-frame ones, with some missing. The data hold about 120,000 clones, with about 90% observed a single time. Germline CDR1 is SGHVS and CDR2 is FQNEAQ. V lost 4 bases to trimming and J lost 2 bases; unmatched junction nucleotides: 1. CDR3 length equals 13 residues. Sequences were obtained from PBMCs. The chain uses TRBV7-8 and TRBJ1-1, with 7 positions matching TRBD1. The sequence came from a man in his forties in good health and CMV-seronegative. The CDR3 region is CASSWDSNTEAFF. DNA of the CDR3: TGTGCCAGCAGCTGGGACAGTAACACTGAAGCTTTCTTT. Variable domain in full (rest from reference TRBV7-8 and TRBJ1-1): GAGVSQSPRYKVAKRGQDVALRCDPISGHVSLFWYQQALGQGPEFLTYFQNEAQLDKSGLPSDRFFAERPEGSVSTLKIQRTQQEDSAVYLCASSWDSNTEAFFGQGTRLTVV.